Listed here are 28 T cell receptor beta chains from one sample, sequenced in a study of identical twins. TCRdb reprocessed the 5' RACE reads with MiXCR, giving one entry per CDR3 protein. The repertoire holds fewer than 900,000 distinct CDR3 sequences, with roughly 20% as singletons. This sample was shared with a second study, whose subject was T cells expressing NK-cell markers.

The sequencing input was PBMCs. Every receptor here comes from a woman under 30 in good health.

This clonotype came up many times. This chain connects TRBV10-3 to TRBJ2-7; D assignment may be TRBD1 or TRBD2 (7 bases each). The CDR3 has 16 amino acids. Germline CDR1 ENHRY, CDR2 SYGVKD. Trimming shortened V by 0 bases and J by 3 bases, and 15 bases separated the two germline ends. Written as DNA, the CDR3 is TGTGCCATCAGTGAGTCGTCAGGGGGGGGAATCTACGAGCAGTACTTC. Residues: CAISESSGGGIYEQYF.

This clonotype showed up just a few times. V usage is TRBV20-1 and J usage is TRBJ2-5; D assignment may be TRBD1 or TRBD2 (5 bases each). The CDR3 covers 11 residues. Per the germline V gene, CDR1 is DFQATT and CDR2 is SNEGSKA (reference sequence). The CDR3 loop is CVVGAGETQYF. The CDR3 bases are TGCGTGGTCGGGGCAGGAGAGACCCAGTACTTC.

In its sample, this clonotype was seen a few times. The chain employs TRBV29-1 and TRBJ2-3; 14 bases fit TRBD2. This CDR3 spans 16 amino acids. Trimming took 4 bases from V and 0 from J; bases not matched to a gene: 3. Germline CDR1 reads SQVTM; CDR2 reads ANQGSEA. This CDR3 reads CSVGLAGGTSTDTQYF. CDR3 coding DNA: TGCAGCGTTGGACTAGCGGGGGGGACTAGCACAGATACGCAGTATTTT.

This rearrangement joins TRBV21-1 to TRBJ2-7. TRBV21-1 is listed as a pseudogene. This CDR3 is 15 amino acids long. CDR3 in DNA: TGTGCCAGCAGCAAAGCGCCAGGGGGCACCTACGAGCAGTACTTC. This encodes CASSKAPGGTYEQYF.

The rearrangement links TRBV30 to TRBJ2-3; 8 positions match TRBD1. V lost 1 base, J lost 4 bases, and 7 bases stayed unmatched. Germline loops: CDR1 GTSNPN, CDR2 SVGIG (reference sequence). This CDR3 has 15 residues. The CDR3, as DNA: TGTGCCTGGAGTGGAGCAGGGGGCATGGCAGATACGCAGTATTTT. It encodes CAWSGAGGMADTQYF.

This clonotype was seen only a few times. This chain's CDR3 is CSLVEGSQETQYF. The CDR3 DNA is TGCAGCCTCGTAGAGGGCAGCCAAGAGACCCAGTACTTC. The genes are TRBV29-1 and TRBJ2-5, with a possible D match to TRBD2 (5 bases). Germline V gene lookup returns CDR1 SQVTM and CDR2 ANQGSEA. V lost 8 bases and J 1 base, leaving 14 bases between the germline ends. The CDR3 extends over 13 amino acids.

The sample holds many counts of this clonotype. V and J are TRBV27 and TRBJ2-2; D is uncertain. This CDR3 spans 17 amino acids. CDR1 MNHEY and CDR2 SMNVEV come from the germline V gene (reference sequence). Deletions cut 7 bases from V and 4 bases from J, with 22 bases between. The CDR3, as DNA: TGTGCCAGCACTAAATCAGATATGGGTTTAGGCACCGGGGAGCTGTTTTTT. Protein sequence: CASTKSDMGLGTGELFF.

This clonotype occurred a few times. The rearrangement uses TRBV9 and TRBJ1-3; no reliable D call. This CDR3 region has 15 residues. Germline CDR1 and CDR2: SGDLS and YYNGEE. The V gene lost 4 bases and the J gene lost 0 bases, with 11 bases spanning the gap. CDR3 sequence (DNA): TGTGCCAGCAGCCCCCTCCCGAGCTCTGGAAACACCATATATTTT. This gives the protein CASSPLPSSGNTIYF.

The chain uses TRBV12-3 or TRBV12-4 and TRBJ1-1, with D possibly being TRBD1 (5 bases). Trimming left V 5 bases short and J 4 bases short, with 14 bases between. This CDR3 has 14 amino acids. The CDR3 is CASSPRGMGTEAFF. CDR3 DNA sequence: TGTGCCAGCAGTCCTAGGGGTATGGGCACTGAAGCTTTCTTT.

The chain employs TRBV6-5 and TRBJ1-1; 8 nucleotides line up with TRBD1. CDR3 length equals 16 residues. In germline, CDR1 is MNHEY, CDR2 SVGAGI. J lost 1 base, V lost 0 bases, and 4 bases had no gene match. In DNA form, the CDR3 reads TGTGCCAGCAGTTACTCACGGACAGGGCCGAACACTGAAGCTTTCTTT. Translating gives CASSYSRTGPNTEAFF.

This clonotype was seen a few times. The J gene is TRBJ2-5, the V gene TRBV20-1; 8 bases align to TRBD2. Germline V gene lookup returns CDR1 DFQATT and CDR2 SNEGSKA (reference sequence). The junction had 11 bases not matched to a gene; V was cut back by 4 bases and J by 1 base. CDR3 length equals 16 residues. Here the CDR3 reads CSATPLLAARQETQYF. CDR3 DNA sequence: TGCAGTGCTACACCTCTACTAGCGGCCCGCCAAGAGACCCAGTACTTC.

Only a few counts were recorded for this clonotype. This sequence joins TRBV27 and TRBJ2-1; D ambiguous. The CDR3 runs to 15 residues. Trimming took off 4 bases at V and 7 bases at J, with 17 bases between the two ends. The germline V gene has CDR1 MNHEY and CDR2 SMNVEV (reference sequence). The CDR3 reads CASSWGFGLGNEQFF. In DNA form, the CDR3 reads TGTGCCAGCAGTTGGGGATTTGGTCTGGGGAATGAGCAGTTCTTC.

This clonotype occurred many times. The chain couples TRBV20-1 to TRBJ2-3; 8 nucleotides align to TRBD2. The CDR3 contains 14 residues. The V and J ends lost 6 bases and 3 bases, in that order; junction bases with no gene match: 8. The germline CDR1 and CDR2 sequences are DFQATT and SNEGSKA (reference sequence). CDR3 bases: TGCAGTGCCCTCGGGGGGGGAAGAACAGATACGCAGTATTTT. This translates into CSALGGGRTDTQYF.

The genes are TRBV10-3 and TRBJ2-1; 7 bases fit TRBD2. Trimming took 8 bases from V and 9 from J; bases not matched to a gene: 4. Germline V lookup: CDR1 ENHRY, CDR2 SYGVKD. The CDR3 extends over 11 amino acids. Written as DNA, the CDR3 is TGTGCCATCCGAACGGGGGGTGAGCAGTTCTTC. Amino acids: CAIRTGGEQFF.

Only a few counts were recorded for this clonotype. The chain is built from TRBV13 and TRBJ2-7; 11 bases are shared with TRBD1. CDR1 and CDR2 from the germline V gene are PRHDT and FYEKMQ (reference sequence). Losses at the gene ends were 0 bases for V and 7 bases for J; bases not matched to a gene: 8. The CDR3 runs 16 residues. The CDR3 DNA reads TGTGCCAGCAGCTTAGGTTCCGGACAGGGGGCGAATGAGCAGTACTTC. It yields the protein CASSLGSGQGANEQYF.

The chain has TRBV6-1 and TRBJ1-1; 7 bases are shared with TRBD1. CDR1 and CDR2 (germline): MNHNS, SASEGT. V gave up 7 bases and J gave up 5 bases; unmatched junction bases: 7. There are 13 residues in the CDR3. CDR3 nucleotide sequence: TGTGCCAGCACCCGGACAGGAAGAACTGAAGCTTTCTTT. Its translation: CASTRTGRTEAFF.

The chain carries TRBV9 and TRBJ2-7; 9 bases are shared with TRBD2. CDR3 length equals 16 residues. V shed 0 bases, J shed 3 bases, and the junction held 7 bases outside the gene matches. CDR1 SGDLS and CDR2 YYNGEE come from the germline V gene. In DNA, the CDR3 is TGTGCCAGCAGCGTAGAAGGTAGCGGGGGATTCTACGAGCAGTACTTC. It encodes CASSVEGSGGFYEQYF.

CDR3 amino acids: CASSPRDGSSYEQYF. In nucleotides, the CDR3 is TGCGCCAGCAGCCCAAGGGACGGCAGCTCCTACGAGCAGTACTTC. The chain couples TRBV5-1 to TRBJ2-7; D may be TRBD1 or TRBD2 (5 bases each). Germline loops: CDR1 SGHRS, CDR2 YFSETQ. Trimming stripped 4 bases from V and 0 bases from J, with 14 bases between. The CDR3 consists of 15 residues.

This clonotype was counted only a few times. This chain links TRBV20-1 with TRBJ2-7; 10 nucleotides align to TRBD2. Germline V gives CDR1 DFQATT, CDR2 SNEGSKA (reference sequence). This CDR3 is 14 amino acids long. Germline trimming cut 3 bases from V and 7 bases from J; bases unmatched to any gene: 9. The CDR3 protein is CSASLAGVEGEQYF. CDR3 DNA: TGCAGTGCTAGCCTAGCGGGAGTCGAAGGGGAGCAGTACTTC.

This clonotype was detected only a few times. The chain carries TRBV10-3 and TRBJ1-6, with 8 bases identical to TRBD1. CDR3 length equals 13 residues. Germline-derived CDR1 and CDR2 are ENHRY and SYGVKD. V lost 7 bases to trimming and J lost 8 bases; unmatched junction nucleotides: 4. The CDR3 sequence: CAINDRGDSPLHF. CDR3 sequence (DNA): TGTGCCATCAACGACAGGGGTGATTCACCCCTCCACTTT.

In this sample, this clonotype turned up once. The rearrangement links TRBV30 to TRBJ1-1, with TRBD1 identical over 7 bases. This CDR3 contains 13 residues. From germline, CDR1 is GTSNPN and CDR2 SVGIG (reference sequence). Losses at the gene ends were 4 bases for V and 1 base for J; bases not matched to a gene: 3. CDR3 amino acids: CAWKGQSNTEAFF. The DNA of the CDR3 is TGTGCCTGGAAGGGACAGTCGAACACTGAAGCTTTCTTT. Filled out from reference TRBV30 and TRBJ1-1, the complete variable domain reads SQTIHQWPATLVQPVGSPLSLECTVEGTSNPNLYWYRQAAGRGLQLLFYSVGIGQISSEVPQNLSASRPQDRQFILSSKKLLLSDSGFYLCAWKGQSNTEAFFGQGTRLTVV.

This clonotype was detected only a few times. CDR3 sequence (DNA): TGTGCCAGCAGTCCCCAGGGACTCCCGTACTACGAGCAGTACTTC. Its protein product is CASSPQGLPYYEQYF. The chain carries TRBV27 and TRBJ2-7, with D perhaps TRBD2 (6 bases). Germline V CDR1 and CDR2: MNHEY, SMNVEV (reference sequence). The CDR3 runs to 15 residues. Trimming took 5 bases from V and 3 from J, leaving 17 bases between them.

The CDR3 loop reads CASRELAGDRETQYF. CDR3 in DNA: TGTGCCAGCAGGGAACTAGCGGGAGACCGTGAGACCCAGTACTTC. V usage is TRBV27 and J usage is TRBJ2-5; the match to TRBD2 covers 11 bases. Germline CDR1 and CDR2: MNHEY and SMNVEV (reference sequence). The CDR3 length is 15 residues. Trimming cost V 6 bases and J 5 bases; bases outside gene matches: 8.

The V gene is TRBV4-2, the J gene TRBJ2-6, with a weak D call TRBD1 (5 bases). CDR3 size: 17 residues. V was trimmed by 0 bases and J by 1 base, leaving 10 bases between them. In germline, CDR1 is LGHNA, CDR2 YNFKEQ. The CDR3 DNA reads TGTGCCAGCAGCCAAGATCACCAGGGATCTGGGGCCAACGTCCTGACTTTC. This translates into CASSQDHQGSGANVLTF.

The rearrangement links TRBV19 to TRBJ2-1, with 9 bases that match TRBD2. The CDR3 consists of 15 residues. The germline CDR1 and CDR2 sequences are LNHDA and SQIVND (reference sequence). The V segment lost 7 bases and the J segment 4 bases; nucleotides outside the gene matches: 8. The CDR3: CASKEGLAGYNEQFF. The CDR3 nucleotides are TGTGCCAGTAAGGAGGGGCTAGCGGGATACAATGAGCAGTTCTTC. The full variable domain, rest sourced from reference TRBV19 and TRBJ2-1, is DGGITQSPKYLFRKEGQNVTLSCEQNLNHDAMYWYRQDPGQGLRLIYYSQIVNDFQKGDIAEGYSVSREKKESFPLTVTSAQKNPTAFYLCASKEGLAGYNEQFFGPGTRLTVL.

This clonotype has at least ten counts. V and J are TRBV7-2 and TRBJ2-3; 9 positions match TRBD2. The V gene end was trimmed by 6 bases and the J gene end by 2 bases; junction bases not matched to a gene: 3. This CDR3 comprises 14 residues. Germline assignment: CDR1 SGHTA and CDR2 FQGNSA. Written as DNA, the CDR3 is TGTGCCAGCAGTTGGACTAGCGCCACAGATACGCAGTATTTT. Protein: CASSWTSATDTQYF.

The V and J genes are TRBV10-3 and TRBJ1-3; D unclear. V shed 10 bases and J shed 5 bases, with 12 bases lying between them. The CDR3 has 12 amino acids. Germline assignment: CDR1 ENHRY and CDR2 SYGVKD. This chain's CDR3 is CATTYGRNTIYF. CDR3 DNA sequence: TGTGCCACTACTTACGGAAGAAACACCATATATTTT.

This clonotype was observed a few times. CDR3 sequence: CSATPGQGAPTDTQYF. The CDR3 DNA is TGCAGTGCTACCCCGGGACAGGGGGCGCCGACAGATACGCAGTATTTT. The chain employs TRBV20-1 and TRBJ2-3, with 12 bases identical to TRBD1. The V segment lost 4 bases and the J segment 3 bases; nucleotides outside the gene matches: 8. The CDR3 has 16 residues. Germline assignment: CDR1 DFQATT and CDR2 SNEGSKA (reference sequence).